The entry that follows covers one T cell receptor beta chain sequence. The antigen this receptor binds is unknown. It has no much larger one-base neighbor in the sample; base qualities were not kept. For each subset, genomic DNA was extracted from roughly 10,000 to 100,000 sorted cells using the DNeasy Blood and Tissue Kit. The immunoSEQ service sequenced and mapped the TCRbeta V-J or V-D-J regions, with each sample reaching coverage above 8x. The published analysis was carried out like this. Only productive rearrangements exported from the immunoSEQ Analyzer platform were analyzed, with clonality assessed on the 500 most abundant clones. The Morisita-Horn similarity index and the Jaccard index were used to quantify the overlap in repertoires between populations. Morisita-Horn similarity between CD8 T-cell subset TCR repertoires was measured in 6 or 7 cancer patients. In its TCRdb copy, this immuneACCESS table keeps in-frame sequences only and misses some clones. Where compared with another copy, unresolved V genes explain less than half of these, and the others have no known cause. V and J calls and clone size are copied from that table; D and trimming were computed from the DNA. The sample table shows 3,000 to 4,000 clones, and approximately 63% are seen once. The ten largest clones capture 25% of the sample.

This specimen belongs to a study of CD39 and CD103 CD8 tumor-infiltrating T cells (dated by TCRdb to between 2017 and 2018). Turning to the overall study: Repertoire comparisons were shown for an HPV-positive HNSCC, an HPV-negative HNSCC, an ovarian cancer and a melanoma patient. Repertoires of CD8 TIL subsets defined by CD103 and CD39 were compared with peripheral memory CD8 T cells by TCRbeta CDR3 deep sequencing. What the research found in general, with its limitations: DP TIL clonotypes were rarely detected in blood or uninvolved lymph node, whereas DN TIL clonotypes were found to largely overlap with peripheral memory CD8 repertoires. DP CD8 TILs appeared to be more oligoclonal than DN and SP CD8 TILs and blood memory CD8 T cells, with 56-86% covered by the top 30 clonotypes.

Via the germline V gene, CDR1 is LGHNA and CDR2 YSLEER. At the junction V is shortened by 0 bases and J by 2 bases, with 10 bases in between. There are 15 amino acids in the CDR3, from cysteine to phenylalanine inclusive. Only the CDR3 DNA is retained, 45 bases long and in frame from the first base. At the time samples were collected, the patients were not on therapy, although their prior treatments varied from chemotherapy, radiotherapy, surgery and immunotherapy to none at all. After thawing, cells were enriched for T lymphocytes using a negative-selection kit, and EpCAM beads were added for tumor-infiltrating lymphocytes. For the CD8 TIL subsets, CD3+CD4-CD8+CD45RA- cells were FACS-sorted and divided into DN, SP and DP based on their expression of CD39 and CD103. After mincing, tumor specimens underwent a 1 h digestion with hyaluronidase, collagenase and DNase, and were then filtered, enriched by Ficoll and cryopreserved. Populations were sorted to just over 98% purity on a FACSAria II, and cell pellets were frozen for TCR sequencing without culture.

The source is a human donor with head and neck squamous cell carcinoma. The specimen sequenced was CD39- CD103- CD8+ T cells sorted from the tumor. The cell subset or site label for this specimen denotes: CD103-CD39- double-negative CD45RA- CD8 T cells. The chain employs TRBV4-3 and TRBJ1-2, with TRBD1 as a weak D call on 5 bases. The CDR3 amino acid sequence is: CASSQDQWGNYGYTF. The nucleotide sequence reads as follows: TGCGCCAGCAGCCAAGACCAATGGGGCAACTATGGCTACACCTTC.